This TCR beta chain appears in the sequencing data of a study of T cell changes during pregnancy in multiple sclerosis. Looked up from germline, CDR1 is SGHDT and CDR2 is YYEEEE. V was shortened by 1 base and J by 1 base, with 11 bases between the two germline ends. The CDR3 runs to 16 residues. TCRdb's copy holds only in-frame clones and misses some; the assay was immunoSEQ multiplex PCR. In the table there are about 70,000 clones, about nine tenths of which are singletons. The sample consisted of peripheral blood, taken in the first trimester of pregnancy. J is TRBJ2-2 and V is TRBV5-6; D unresolved. The TCR originated in a female donor with multiple sclerosis, enrolled in a pregnancy study. CDR3 in amino acids: CASSLPNPMNTGELFF. The CDR3 nucleotides are TGTGCCAGCAGCTTGCCTAACCCGATGAACACCGGGGAGCTGTTTTTT.